This TCR beta chain stems from a study of cytomegalovirus exposure and HLA in healthy donors. Broader study findings: A classifier reportedly called cytomegalovirus status with high sensitivity and specificity. The majority of CMV-associated TCR beta chains were reported as apparently HLA-restricted in a later analysis. The investigators catalogued 164 TCR beta chains as cytomegalovirus-associated. Equally common other TCR beta chains were less clonally expanded than HLA-associated ones, a later analysis found.

A word on this clone: The antigen remains undetermined.

The PCR contained 60 Vbeta and 13 Jbeta primers. Method: immunoSEQ multiplex PCR; TCRdb's copy keeps in-frame clones and lacks some. The sample lists 100,000 to 140,000 clones; around 76% were seen once. This sequence was found in a young man in good health and CMV-seropositive. Sequencing used PBMCs.

The chain's CDR3 is CASSLAGDNSPLHF. Here the CDR3 DNA reads TGTGCCAGCAGCTTAGCAGGGGATAATTCACCCCTCCACTTT. This chain links TRBV11-3 with TRBJ1-6; possible D gene TRBD1, 6 bases. V lost 1 base, J lost 5 bases, and 6 bases lay in between. The CDR3 covers 14 residues. Germline V lookup: CDR1 SGHNT, CDR2 YENEEA.